A single TCR beta chain is shown here with its context. The CDR3 spans 15 residues. V lost 4 bases, J lost 5 bases, and 17 bases lay in between. Germline values: CDR1 MRHNA, CDR2 SNTAGT. The sample belongs to a study of identical twins. TCRdb recomputed calls from the 5' RACE reads with MiXCR, one row per CDR3 protein. The sample has 420,000 or so distinct CDR3 sequences; roughly 20% are singletons. The receptor comes from a man between 45 and 60 years old in good health. What was sequenced was naive T cells sorted from blood. This chain links TRBV6-4 with TRBJ1-1; D possibly corresponds to TRBD1 (6 bases). DNA for the CDR3: TGTGCCAGCAGTGGTGGTCCAGGGGCGGTAACTGAAGCTTTCTTT. This codes for CASSGGPGAVTEAFF.